This is a list of T cell receptor beta chains from one sample in a study of cytomegalovirus exposure and HLA in healthy donors. Clones were sequenced by immunoSEQ multiplex PCR, and TCRdb holds only the in-frame ones, with some missing. This repertoire shows tens of thousands of clones, around two thirds found once; its top ten account for approximately 7%. Sequenced: PBMCs. These TCRs come from a woman aged 45-65 years in good health and CMV-seropositive. The CDR3 runs from the conserved cysteine through the conserved F or W. Each record gives: D gene, clone size, J gene, V gene, CDR3 protein, CDR3 DNA. D genes are given only for firm matches. Not every row has a clone size; where given, it reads once, few, many or a size class.

d_call: .
clone_size: few
j_call: TRBJ2-2
v_call: TRBV6-1
cdr3_aa: CASSEVSSAGELFF
cdr3_nt: TGTGCCAGCAGTGAAGTTTCCAGCGCCGGGGAGCTGTTTTTT

d_call: .
clone_size: .
j_call: TRBJ1-6
v_call: TRBV9
cdr3_aa: CASSVGGLPNSPLHF
cdr3_nt: TGTGCCAGCAGCGTAGGGGGACTCCCAAATTCACCCCTCCACTTT

d_call: TRBD2
clone_size: few
j_call: TRBJ2-5
v_call: TRBV7-6
cdr3_aa: CASSSFGGVAETQYF
cdr3_nt: TGTGCCAGCAGCTCCTTTGGGGGGGTCGCAGAGACCCAGTACTTC

d_call: TRBD1
clone_size: few
j_call: TRBJ1-2
v_call: TRBV6-1
cdr3_aa: CASRDTGDPGYTF
cdr3_nt: TGTGCCAGCAGGGATACAGGGGATCCCGGCTACACCTTC

d_call: .
clone_size: .
j_call: TRBJ2-7
v_call: TRBV9
cdr3_aa: CASSVYGGSPGEQYF
cdr3_nt: TGTGCCAGCAGCGTTTATGGGGGGTCCCCCGGCGAGCAGTACTTC

d_call: TRBD1
clone_size: .
j_call: TRBJ2-1
v_call: TRBV19
cdr3_aa: CASSDGTVNEQFF
cdr3_nt: TGTGCCAGTAGCGACGGGACAGTCAATGAGCAGTTCTTC

d_call: .
clone_size: .
j_call: TRBJ1-5
v_call: TRBV2
cdr3_aa: CASGADSKQPQHF
cdr3_nt: TGTGCCAGCGGGGCGGATTCCAAGCAGCCCCAGCATTTT

d_call: .
clone_size: .
j_call: TRBJ1-1
v_call: TRBV5-1
cdr3_aa: CASSLASRDTEAFF
cdr3_nt: TGCGCCAGCAGCTTGGCCAGCAGGGACACTGAAGCTTTCTTT

d_call: TRBD2
clone_size: .
j_call: TRBJ2-3
v_call: TRBV5-1
cdr3_aa: CASRAGGTDTQYF
cdr3_nt: TGCGCCAGCAGGGCGGGAGGCACAGATACGCAGTATTTT

d_call: TRBD1
clone_size: .
j_call: TRBJ1-5
v_call: TRBV30
cdr3_aa: CAWRGQGGNQPQHF
cdr3_nt: TGTGCCTGGAGAGGACAGGGTGGCAATCAGCCCCAGCATTTT

d_call: TRBD2
clone_size: .
j_call: TRBJ2-1
v_call: TRBV7-9
cdr3_aa: CSSRVYPGLAGGPSNEQFF
cdr3_nt: TGTTCCAGCAGAGTTTATCCGGGACTAGCGGGGGGGCCGTCCAATGAGCAGTTCTTC

d_call: .
clone_size: few
j_call: TRBJ2-3
v_call: TRBV18
cdr3_aa: CASSPIVDYGTDTQYF
cdr3_nt: TGTGCCAGCTCACCAATAGTGGACTACGGCACAGATACGCAGTATTTT

d_call: .
clone_size: .
j_call: TRBJ2-2
v_call: TRBV12-5
cdr3_aa: CASGLSFGELFF
cdr3_nt: TGTGCTAGTGGTTTGTCCTTCGGGGAGCTGTTTTTT

d_call: TRBD1
clone_size: .
j_call: TRBJ1-2
v_call: TRBV5-4
cdr3_aa: CASSSGQYGYTF
cdr3_nt: TGTGCCAGCAGCTCGGGACAGTATGGCTACACCTTC

d_call: TRBD1
clone_size: .
j_call: TRBJ2-7
v_call: TRBV10-1
cdr3_aa: CASSRQGSYEQYF
cdr3_nt: TGCGCCAGCTCCCGACAGGGTTCCTACGAGCAGTACTTC

d_call: TRBD1
clone_size: .
j_call: TRBJ1-2
v_call: TRBV12-5
cdr3_aa: CASGLPQGGANYDYTF
cdr3_nt: TGTGCTAGTGGTTTGCCCCAGGGGGGTGCTAACTATGACTACACCTTC

d_call: .
clone_size: .
j_call: TRBJ1-3
v_call: TRBV6-1
cdr3_aa: CASGRAGNTIYF
cdr3_nt: TGTGCCAGCGGGAGGGCTGGAAACACCATATATTTT

d_call: TRBD2
clone_size: few
j_call: TRBJ2-2
v_call: TRBV7-8
cdr3_aa: CASSSRTSGGPNPGELFF
cdr3_nt: TGTGCCAGCAGCTCCCGGACTAGCGGGGGGCCGAACCCCGGGGAGCTGTTTTTT

d_call: .
clone_size: .
j_call: TRBJ1-1
v_call: TRBV5-1
cdr3_aa: CASSPLGREAEAFF
cdr3_nt: TGCGCCAGCAGCCCCTTGGGGAGGGAAGCTGAAGCTTTCTTT

d_call: TRBD2
clone_size: .
j_call: TRBJ2-7
v_call: TRBV5-1
cdr3_aa: CASSPSTSGGYEQYF
cdr3_nt: TGCGCCAGCAGCCCCTCGACTAGCGGGGGCTACGAGCAGTACTTC

d_call: .
clone_size: .
j_call: TRBJ2-7
v_call: TRBV21-1
cdr3_aa: CASSGGDRGKSYEQYF
cdr3_nt: TGTGCCAGCAGCGGCGGGGACAGGGGCAAATCCTACGAGCAGTACTTC

d_call: TRBD2
clone_size: .
j_call: TRBJ2-2
v_call: TRBV7-9
cdr3_aa: CSSSSGTSGGTGELFF
cdr3_nt: TGTTCCAGCAGCTCCGGGACTAGCGGGGGCACCGGGGAGCTGTTTTTT

d_call: .
clone_size: .
j_call: TRBJ2-3
v_call: TRBV4-2
cdr3_aa: CASSQDQGWGQYF
cdr3_nt: TGTGCCAGCAGCCAAGACCAGGGTTGGGGTCAGTATTTT

d_call: TRBD1
clone_size: .
j_call: TRBJ2-1
v_call: TRBV30
cdr3_aa: CAWKGASYNEQFF
cdr3_nt: TGTGCCTGGAAGGGGGCTTCCTACAATGAGCAGTTCTTC

d_call: .
clone_size: .
j_call: TRBJ1-6
v_call: TRBV28
cdr3_aa: CASSRTEVLGGPLHF
cdr3_nt: TGTGCCAGCAGTCGGACGGAGGTTCTCGGGGGACCCCTCCACTTT

d_call: TRBD1
clone_size: .
j_call: TRBJ1-5
v_call: TRBV6-1
cdr3_aa: CASSERDRGYGNQPQHF
cdr3_nt: TGTGCCAGCAGTGAAAGGGACAGGGGTTATGGCAATCAGCCCCAGCATTTT

d_call: .
clone_size: .
j_call: TRBJ1-2
v_call: TRBV9
cdr3_aa: CASSSPTTGGYTF
cdr3_nt: TGTGCCAGCTCCTCGCCGACGACGGGAGGCTACACCTTC

d_call: .
clone_size: .
j_call: TRBJ1-5
v_call: TRBV7-8
cdr3_aa: CASSFGAGLLNQPQHF
cdr3_nt: TGTGCCAGCAGCTTTGGCGCAGGGTTACTCAATCAGCCCCAGCATTTT

d_call: TRBD2
clone_size: few
j_call: TRBJ2-3
v_call: TRBV11-2
cdr3_aa: CASSSPFIRGDTDTQYF
cdr3_nt: TGTGCCAGCAGCTCCCCATTTATACGGGGGGACACAGATACGCAGTATTTT

d_call: .
clone_size: .
j_call: TRBJ2-2
v_call: TRBV2
cdr3_aa: CASSDPGATGELFF
cdr3_nt: TGTGCCAGCAGTGACCCGGGTGCCACCGGGGAGCTGTTTTTT

d_call: .
clone_size: few
j_call: TRBJ2-2
v_call: TRBV6-1
cdr3_aa: CASSDGSDHTGELFF
cdr3_nt: TGTGCCAGCAGTGACGGGTCGGATCACACCGGGGAGCTGTTTTTT

d_call: .
clone_size: .
j_call: TRBJ2-7
v_call: TRBV11-2
cdr3_aa: CASRDVGGAAYEQYF
cdr3_nt: TGTGCCAGCCGGGACGTCGGCGGGGCCGCCTACGAGCAGTACTTC

d_call: .
clone_size: .
j_call: TRBJ1-5
v_call: TRBV2
cdr3_aa: CASRRRPGNQPQHF
cdr3_nt: TGTGCCAGCAGACGGCGGCCCGGCAATCAGCCCCAGCATTTT

d_call: .
clone_size: .
j_call: TRBJ1-1
v_call: TRBV2
cdr3_aa: CASSDRAQEAFF
cdr3_nt: TGTGCCAGCAGTGACAGGGCTCAAGAAGCTTTCTTT

d_call: .
clone_size: .
j_call: TRBJ2-1
v_call: TRBV11-2
cdr3_aa: CASSLDTGGRGQEQFF
cdr3_nt: TGTGCCAGCAGCTTAGATACGGGGGGCAGGGGTCAAGAGCAGTTCTTC

d_call: .
clone_size: .
j_call: TRBJ2-3
v_call: TRBV18
cdr3_aa: CASSPRLVGQITDTQYF
cdr3_nt: TGTGCCAGCTCACCACGATTGGTGGGGCAGATCACAGATACGCAGTATTTT

d_call: .
clone_size: .
j_call: TRBJ1-3
v_call: TRBV6-5
cdr3_aa: CASANQGKGGNTIYF
cdr3_nt: TGTGCCAGCGCGAACCAGGGGAAAGGAGGAAACACCATATATTTT

d_call: TRBD1
clone_size: .
j_call: TRBJ2-3
v_call: TRBV9
cdr3_aa: CASSLTGTGSMDTQYF
cdr3_nt: TGTGCCAGCAGTCTTACTGGGACAGGGTCGATGGATACGCAGTATTTT

d_call: TRBD1
clone_size: .
j_call: TRBJ1-3
v_call: TRBV11-3
cdr3_aa: CASSTGQGNTIYF
cdr3_nt: TGTGCCAGCAGCACCGGACAGGGCAACACCATATATTTT

d_call: .
clone_size: .
j_call: TRBJ1-1
v_call: TRBV9
cdr3_aa: CASSQQALNTEAFF
cdr3_nt: TGTGCCAGCAGTCAACAGGCCTTGAACACTGAAGCTTTCTTT